The source of this TCR beta chain is a study of response to subunit inactivated influenza vaccine. MiXCR, applied by TCRdb to the RT-PCR reads, yields one record per CDR3 protein. The sample has 750,000 to 850,000 distinct CDR3 sequences; around 18% are singletons. Sample: PBMCs from blood, taken 4 to 6 days after vaccination. This TCR came from a man over 45 who received an inactivated influenza vaccine.

The CDR3 loop reads CSASTGVTGELFF. CDR3 nucleotides: TGCAGTGCTAGTACCGGGGTCACCGGGGAGCTGTTTTTT. V and J are TRBV20-1 and TRBJ2-2, with D tentatively TRBD2 (5 bases). CDR3 size: 13 residues. Germline V gives CDR1 DFQATT, CDR2 SNEGSKA (reference sequence). Trimming stripped 3 bases from V and 4 bases from J, with 9 bases between.